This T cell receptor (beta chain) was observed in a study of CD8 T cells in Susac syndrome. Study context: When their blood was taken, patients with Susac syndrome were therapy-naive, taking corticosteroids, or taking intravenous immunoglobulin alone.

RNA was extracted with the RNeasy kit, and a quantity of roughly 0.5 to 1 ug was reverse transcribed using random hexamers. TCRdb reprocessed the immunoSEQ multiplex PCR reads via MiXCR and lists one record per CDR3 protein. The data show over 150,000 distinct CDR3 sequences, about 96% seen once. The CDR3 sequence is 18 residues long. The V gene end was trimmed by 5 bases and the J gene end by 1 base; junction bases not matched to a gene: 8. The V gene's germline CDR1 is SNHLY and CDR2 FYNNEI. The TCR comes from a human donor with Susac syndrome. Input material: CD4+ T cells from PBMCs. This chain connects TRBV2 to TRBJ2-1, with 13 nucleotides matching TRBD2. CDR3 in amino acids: CASSIKGLAGPSYNEQFF. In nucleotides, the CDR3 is TGTGCCAGCAGTATTAAGGGACTAGCGGGGCCGTCCTACAATGAGCAGTTCTTC.